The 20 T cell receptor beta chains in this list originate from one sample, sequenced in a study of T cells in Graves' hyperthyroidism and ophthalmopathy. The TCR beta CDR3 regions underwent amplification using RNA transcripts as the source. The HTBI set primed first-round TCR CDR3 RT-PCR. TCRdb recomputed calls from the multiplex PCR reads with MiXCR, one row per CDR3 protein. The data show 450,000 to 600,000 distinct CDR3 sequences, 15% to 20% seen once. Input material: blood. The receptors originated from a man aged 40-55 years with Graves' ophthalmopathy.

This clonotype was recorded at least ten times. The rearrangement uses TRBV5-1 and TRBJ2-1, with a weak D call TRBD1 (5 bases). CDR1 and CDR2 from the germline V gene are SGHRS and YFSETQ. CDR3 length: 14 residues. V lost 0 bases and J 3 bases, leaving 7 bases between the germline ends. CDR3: CASSLGQLYNEQFF. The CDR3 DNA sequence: TGCGCCAGCAGCTTGGGACAGCTCTACAATGAGCAGTTCTTC.

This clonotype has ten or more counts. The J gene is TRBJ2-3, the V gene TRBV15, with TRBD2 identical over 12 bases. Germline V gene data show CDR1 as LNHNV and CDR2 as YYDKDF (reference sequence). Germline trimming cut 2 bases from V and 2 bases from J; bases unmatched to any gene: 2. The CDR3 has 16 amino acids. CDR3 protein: CATSRSSGRATDTQYF. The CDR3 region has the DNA TGTGCCACCAGCAGATCTAGCGGGAGGGCCACAGATACGCAGTATTTT.

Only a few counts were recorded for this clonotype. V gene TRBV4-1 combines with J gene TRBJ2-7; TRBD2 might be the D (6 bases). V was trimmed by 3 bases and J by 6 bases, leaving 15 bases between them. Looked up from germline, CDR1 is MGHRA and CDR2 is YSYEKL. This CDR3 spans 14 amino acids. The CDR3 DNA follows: TGCGCCAGCAGCCAGCTGGCGGGGAGGTCCGAGCAGTACTTC. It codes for CASSQLAGRSEQYF.

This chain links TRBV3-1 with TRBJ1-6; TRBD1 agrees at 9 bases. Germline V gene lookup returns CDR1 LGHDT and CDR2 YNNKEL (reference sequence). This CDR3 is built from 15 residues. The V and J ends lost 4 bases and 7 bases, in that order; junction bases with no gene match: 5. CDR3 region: CASSLWDRENSPLHF. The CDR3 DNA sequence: TGTGCCAGCAGCCTATGGGACAGGGAGAATTCACCCCTCCACTTT.

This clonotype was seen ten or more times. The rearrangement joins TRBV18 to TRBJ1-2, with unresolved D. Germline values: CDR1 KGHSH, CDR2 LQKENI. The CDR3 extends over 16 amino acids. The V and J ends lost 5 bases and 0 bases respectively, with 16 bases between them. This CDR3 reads CASSVRQLLTNYGYTF. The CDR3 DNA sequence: TGTGCCAGCTCAGTACGACAACTCCTAACTAACTATGGCTACACCTTC.

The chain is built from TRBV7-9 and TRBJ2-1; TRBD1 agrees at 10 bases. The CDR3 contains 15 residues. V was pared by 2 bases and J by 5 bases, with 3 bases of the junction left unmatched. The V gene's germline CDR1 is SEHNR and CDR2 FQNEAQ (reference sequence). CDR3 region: CASSLSGTGDNEQFF. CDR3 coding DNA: TGTGCCAGCAGCTTAAGTGGGACAGGGGACAATGAGCAGTTCTTC.

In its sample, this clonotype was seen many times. The CDR3 spells CASSAGAVEQFF. The CDR3, as DNA: TGTGCCAGCAGTGCGGGAGCGGTTGAGCAGTTCTTC. V gene TRBV2 combines with J gene TRBJ2-1, with TRBD2 as a possible D gene (6 bases). Trimming stripped 4 bases from V and 9 bases from J, with 10 bases between. This CDR3 has 12 residues. From germline, CDR1 is SNHLY and CDR2 FYNNEI.

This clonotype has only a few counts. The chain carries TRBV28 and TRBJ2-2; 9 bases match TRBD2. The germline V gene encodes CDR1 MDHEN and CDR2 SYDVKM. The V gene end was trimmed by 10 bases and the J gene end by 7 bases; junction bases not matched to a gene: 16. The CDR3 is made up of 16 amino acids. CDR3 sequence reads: CAKGSGGRAPDGELFF. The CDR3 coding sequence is TGTGCCAAAGGATCAGGCGGGAGGGCCCCGGACGGGGAGCTGTTTTTT.

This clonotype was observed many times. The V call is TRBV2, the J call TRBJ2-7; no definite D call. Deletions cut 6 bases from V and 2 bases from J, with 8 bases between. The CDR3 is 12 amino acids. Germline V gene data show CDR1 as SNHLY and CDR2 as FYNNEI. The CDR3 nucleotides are TGTGCCAGCAGGGGCACAACCTACGAGCAGTACTTC. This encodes CASRGTTYEQYF.

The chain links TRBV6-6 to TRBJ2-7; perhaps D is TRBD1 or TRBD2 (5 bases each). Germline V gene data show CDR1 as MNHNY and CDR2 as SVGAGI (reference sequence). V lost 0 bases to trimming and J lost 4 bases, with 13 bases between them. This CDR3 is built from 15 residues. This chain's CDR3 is CASSYSGTLPYEQYF. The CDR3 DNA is TGTGCCAGCAGTTACTCTGGGACCCTCCCGTACGAGCAGTACTTC.

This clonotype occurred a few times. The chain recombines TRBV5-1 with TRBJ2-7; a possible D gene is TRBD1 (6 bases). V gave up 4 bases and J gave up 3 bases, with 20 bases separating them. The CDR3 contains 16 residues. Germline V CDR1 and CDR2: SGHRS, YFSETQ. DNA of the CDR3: TGCGCCAGCAGCCTGTCGGATTCAACAGGGTACTACGAGCAGTACTTC. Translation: CASSLSDSTGYYEQYF.

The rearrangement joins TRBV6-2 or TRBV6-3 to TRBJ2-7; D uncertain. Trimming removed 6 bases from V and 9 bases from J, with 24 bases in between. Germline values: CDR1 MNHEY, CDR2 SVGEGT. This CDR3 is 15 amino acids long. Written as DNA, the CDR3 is TGTGCCAGCAGCCCATCGGGTGGGGTGAGCCTCGGGCAGTACTTC. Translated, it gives CASSPSGGVSLGQYF.

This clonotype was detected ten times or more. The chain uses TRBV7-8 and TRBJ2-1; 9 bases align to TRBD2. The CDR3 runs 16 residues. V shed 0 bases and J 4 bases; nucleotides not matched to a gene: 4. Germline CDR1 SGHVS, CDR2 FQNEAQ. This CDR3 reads CASSLAGLAGYNEQFF. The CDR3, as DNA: TGTGCCAGCAGCTTAGCCGGGCTAGCGGGATACAATGAGCAGTTCTTC.

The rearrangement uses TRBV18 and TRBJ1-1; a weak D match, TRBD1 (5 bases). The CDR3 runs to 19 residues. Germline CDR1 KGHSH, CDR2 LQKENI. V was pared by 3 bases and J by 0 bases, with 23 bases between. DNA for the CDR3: TGTGCCAGCTCACCCCGGACATCCACGAGGAGATTTATGAACACTGAAGCTTTCTTT. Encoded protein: CASSPRTSTRRFMNTEAFF.

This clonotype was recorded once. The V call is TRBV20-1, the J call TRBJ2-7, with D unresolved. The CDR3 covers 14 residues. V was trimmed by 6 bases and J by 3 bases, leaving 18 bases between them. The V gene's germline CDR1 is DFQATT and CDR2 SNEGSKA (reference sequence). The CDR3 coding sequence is TGCAGTGCCCTTCCCCTGCGCCTTATCTACGAGCAGTACTTC. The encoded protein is CSALPLRLIYEQYF.

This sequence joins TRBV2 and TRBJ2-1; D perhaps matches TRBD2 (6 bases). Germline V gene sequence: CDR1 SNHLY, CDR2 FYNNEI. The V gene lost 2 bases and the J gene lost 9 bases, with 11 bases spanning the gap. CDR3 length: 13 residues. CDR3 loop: CASSEYFGGEQFF. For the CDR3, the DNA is TGTGCCAGCAGTGAATATTTCGGGGGTGAGCAGTTCTTC.

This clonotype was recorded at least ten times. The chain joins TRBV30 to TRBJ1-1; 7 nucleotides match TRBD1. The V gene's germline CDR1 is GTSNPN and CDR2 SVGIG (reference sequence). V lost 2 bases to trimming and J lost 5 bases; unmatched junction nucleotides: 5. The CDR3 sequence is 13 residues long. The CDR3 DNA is TGTGCCTGGAGTAAGACAGGGTGGACTGAAGCTTTCTTT. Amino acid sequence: CAWSKTGWTEAFF.

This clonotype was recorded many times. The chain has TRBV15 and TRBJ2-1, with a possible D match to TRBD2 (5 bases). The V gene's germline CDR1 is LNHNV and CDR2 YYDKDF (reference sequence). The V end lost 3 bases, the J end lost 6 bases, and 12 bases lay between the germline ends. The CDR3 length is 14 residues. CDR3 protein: CATSRGGLINEQFF. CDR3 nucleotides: TGTGCCACCAGCAGGGGTGGACTTATCAATGAGCAGTTCTTC.

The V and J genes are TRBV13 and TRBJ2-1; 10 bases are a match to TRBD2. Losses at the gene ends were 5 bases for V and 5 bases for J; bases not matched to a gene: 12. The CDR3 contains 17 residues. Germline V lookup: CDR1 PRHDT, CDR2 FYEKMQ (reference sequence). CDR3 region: CASSVALAGVQDNEQFF. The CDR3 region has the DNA TGTGCCAGCAGCGTAGCCCTAGCGGGAGTACAGGACAATGAGCAGTTCTTC.

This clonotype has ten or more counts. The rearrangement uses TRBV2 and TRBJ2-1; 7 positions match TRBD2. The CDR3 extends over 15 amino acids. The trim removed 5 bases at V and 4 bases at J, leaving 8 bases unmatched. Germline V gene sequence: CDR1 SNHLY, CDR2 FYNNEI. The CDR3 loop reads CASSPKRGAYNEQFF. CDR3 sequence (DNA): TGTGCCAGCAGTCCTAAGCGGGGCGCGTACAATGAGCAGTTCTTC.